The 6 T cell receptor beta chains listed next were all sequenced from one sample in a study of CD8 T cells in ankylosing spondylitis. Study conclusions and caveats: Ankylosing spondylitis blood seemed to carry a telltale TCR beta motif made of several highly homologous variants.

TCRdb recomputed calls from the 5' RACE reads with MiXCR, one row per CDR3 protein. The table shows 350,000 to 450,000 distinct CDR3 sequences, with roughly 26% occurring only once. Their specific antigens are unknown. The specimen sequenced was blood, either unsorted or a sorted T cell fraction (not recorded which). These receptors were collected from a male donor with ankylosing spondylitis.

The chain joins TRBV19 to TRBJ1-1; D ambiguous. Germline V CDR1 and CDR2: LNHDA, SQIVND (reference sequence). V was shortened by 8 bases and J by 4 bases, with 17 bases between the two germline ends. CDR3 length equals 14 residues. In nucleotides, the CDR3 is TGTGCCAGTTCCGAGAGGGTCGAGAGCACTGAAGCTTTCTTT. It yields the protein CASSERVESTEAFF.

This clonotype came up a few times. The chain links TRBV5-1 to TRBJ1-5; D might be TRBD1 (5 bases). V shed 4 bases and J shed 8 bases, with 22 bases lying between them. The CDR3 totals 16 residues. Germline lookup yields CDR1 SGHRS and CDR2 YFSETQ. CDR3 DNA sequence: TGCGCCAGCAGCGCTACAGGAGTCTTTTATGGGGAGCCCCAGCATTTT. Its translation: CASSATGVFYGEPQHF.

The chain uses TRBV24-1 and TRBJ2-1; 10 bases are a match to TRBD2. Germline values: CDR1 KGHDR, CDR2 SFDVKD. J was trimmed by 0 bases and V by 5 bases; bases with no gene match: 9. This CDR3 contains 18 residues. As DNA, the CDR3 is TGTGCCACCAGTGTCTCCACTTCTAGCGGGAGCTCCTACAATGAGCAGTTCTTC. Translating it yields CATSVSTSSGSSYNEQFF.

This clonotype was found a few times. The J gene is TRBJ2-7, the V gene TRBV20-1; 9 nucleotides line up with TRBD1. The CDR3 loop spans 15 amino acids. Germline V lookup: CDR1 DFQATT, CDR2 SNEGSKA (reference sequence). The trim removed 2 bases at V and 6 bases at J, leaving 11 bases unmatched. Here the CDR3 DNA reads TGCAGTGCTAGACCTATACAGGGGGCCGAAGGCGAGCAGTACGTC. This encodes CSARPIQGAEGEQYV.

The V and J genes are TRBV7-8 and TRBJ2-2, with TRBD2 matching 9 bases. Germline values: CDR1 SGHVS, CDR2 FQNEAQ. V lost 2 bases to trimming and J lost 2 bases; unmatched junction nucleotides: 3. The CDR3 consists of 16 residues. The chain's CDR3 is CASSLYSGSNTGELFF. The DNA of the CDR3 is TGTGCCAGCAGCTTATATAGCGGGAGTAACACCGGGGAGCTGTTTTTT.

Here the CDR3 reads CASSLRETGHMNTEAFF. CDR3 nucleotide sequence: TGTGCCAGCAGCTTAAGAGAGACGGGACACATGAACACTGAAGCTTTCTTT. The chain joins TRBV11-2 to TRBJ1-1; weak D call: TRBD1 (6 bases). The CDR3 loop spans 17 amino acids. Trimming took 2 bases from V and 0 from J, leaving 16 bases between them. The germline V gene has CDR1 SGHAT and CDR2 FQNNGV.